This T cell receptor (beta chain) appears in the sequencing data of a study of T-cell memory formation after mild COVID-19. TCRdb passed the 5' RACE reads through MiXCR, listing each CDR3 protein once. The sample shows 140,000 to 150,000 distinct CDR3 sequences, approximately 25% of them seen only once. Trimming shortened V by 5 bases and J by 8 bases, and 15 bases separated the two germline ends. Looked up from germline, CDR1 is MNHEY and CDR2 is SMNVEV (reference sequence). The CDR3 loop spans 14 amino acids. Study outcomes and limitations: Largely, contracting CD4+ clones fell within CM and EM, and contracting CD8+ clones within EMRA.

This clonotype was recorded at least ten times. The antigen is not known. Sample: PBMCs or a T cell subset sorted from them (not recorded which). The V call is TRBV27, the J call TRBJ1-4; D is uncertain. The clonotype comes from an adult woman who had mild COVID-19 (a few samples of this study predate the infection). Cell type and time point are not known. The CDR3 loop reads CASSPLLMAEKLFF. The CDR3 nucleotides are TGTGCCAGCAGTCCCCTGTTGATGGCGGAAAAACTGTTTTTT.